This is a list of T cell receptor beta chains from one sample in a study of cytomegalovirus exposure and HLA in healthy donors. Using immunoSEQ multiplex PCR, the repertoire was profiled, and TCRdb retains in-frame clones only, with some absent. The sample shows some 120,000 clones, about four fifths of them seen only once. Sequenced sample: PBMCs. Receptor source: a woman aged 40-49 years in good health and CMV-seronegative. Each CDR3 is given with its conserved first and last residue. The order of the fields is CDR3 protein, CDR3 DNA, D gene, clone size, V gene, J gene. The D gene is left open where the match is weak. For some rows the clone size is stated as once, few or many, or as a class when expanded; others skip it.

CASSQLQGLMVYEQYF	TGCGCCAGCAGCCAACTACAGGGGTTGATGGTCTACGAGCAGTACTTC	TRBD1	.	TRBV4-1	TRBJ2-7
CASSEQGSYYGYTF	TGTGCCAGCAGTGAACAGGGGTCTTACTATGGCTACACCTTC	.	.	TRBV2	TRBJ1-2
CASSLSQYNEQFF	TGTGCCAGCAGCTTATCTCAGTACAATGAGCAGTTCTTC	.	few	TRBV7-8	TRBJ2-1
CASSVGTSGGADNEQFF	TGTGCCAGCAGCGTAGGGACTAGCGGGGGGGCCGACAATGAGCAGTTCTTC	TRBD2	.	TRBV9	TRBJ2-1
CASSRPGTGGGEQFF	TGTGCCAGCAGCCGTCCCGGGACAGGGGGCGGTGAGCAGTTCTTC	TRBD1	.	TRBV7-3	TRBJ2-1
CSVARGLGQPQHF	TGCAGCGTTGCCAGGGGGCTGGGTCAGCCCCAGCATTTT	TRBD1	.	TRBV29-1	TRBJ1-5
CASSQVDRESNYGYTF	TGCGCCAGCAGCCAAGTCGACAGAGAGTCTAACTATGGCTACACCTTC	.	once	TRBV4-1	TRBJ1-2
CASSIRQGPKGDTEAFF	TGTGCCAGTAGTATTCGACAGGGGCCCAAAGGTGACACTGAAGCTTTCTTT	TRBD1	.	TRBV19	TRBJ1-1
CASSLDTGSLEQFF	TGTGCCAGCAGCTTGGATACGGGATCTCTGGAGCAGTTCTTC	.	once	TRBV5-4	TRBJ2-1
CASSPGQTRGSPLHF	TGTGCCAGCAGCCCGGGACAGACCAGGGGTTCACCCCTCCACTTT	TRBD1	.	TRBV7-2	TRBJ1-6
CASSPANWEQYF	TGTGCCAGCTCACCGGCCAATTGGGAGCAGTACTTC	.	once	TRBV18	TRBJ2-7
CASSQGGPGTRDQETQYF	TGCGCCAGCAGCCAAGGGGGTCCCGGGACTAGGGATCAAGAGACCCAGTACTTC	TRBD2	.	TRBV4-1	TRBJ2-5
CASSELGQAGYTF	TGTGCCAGCAGTGAATTGGGACAGGCTGGCTACACCTTC	TRBD1	.	TRBV25-1	TRBJ1-2
CASSPPGIRGPRSGANVLTF	TGTGCCAGCTCACCACCGGGTATAAGGGGGCCACGCTCTGGGGCCAACGTCCTGACTTTC	TRBD1	.	TRBV18	TRBJ2-6
CASSLVEGVLSYEQFF	TGTGCCAGCAGCTTGGTTGAGGGAGTTCTGTCGTATGAGCAGTTCTTC	.	.	TRBV5-6	TRBJ2-1
CASSGRQAGGYEQYF	TGTGCCAGCAGCGGTCGGCAAGCGGGGGGTTACGAGCAGTACTTC	TRBD2	.	TRBV2	TRBJ2-7
CASSENPGNSNQPQHF	TGCGCCAGCAGTGAGAATCCAGGGAATAGCAATCAGCCCCAGCATTTT	.	few	TRBV10-2	TRBJ1-5
CASSLNQLAPGELFF	TGTGCCAGCAGTTTAAATCAACTAGCTCCCGGGGAGCTGTTTTTT	.	once	TRBV27	TRBJ2-2
CASTDTGTGGGEQYF	TGTGCCAGCACCGATACCGGGACAGGGGGTGGCGAGCAGTACTTC	TRBD1	once	TRBV2	TRBJ2-7
CASSQVDLAGTKNIQYF	TGTGCCAGCAGCCAAGTGGATCTAGCGGGGACCAAAAACATTCAGTACTTC	TRBD2	.	TRBV4-2	TRBJ2-4
CASSPKNTGELFF	TGTGCCAGCAGCCCCAAAAACACCGGGGAGCTGTTTTTT	.	few	TRBV7-9	TRBJ2-2
CASSVAGGLSLDTDTQYF	TGTGCCAGCAGCGTAGCTGGGGGACTCTCCCTCGACACAGATACGCAGTATTTT	.	once	TRBV9	TRBJ2-3
CASSKGSLGTEAFF	TGTGCCAGCAGCAAGGGTAGCTTGGGCACTGAAGCTTTCTTT	.	.	TRBV21-1	TRBJ1-1
CASRGTGFAHEQYF	TGTGCCAGCAGGGGGACAGGGTTTGCCCACGAGCAGTACTTC	TRBD1	.	TRBV6-5	TRBJ2-7
CASSPRGQEAFF	TGCGCCAGCAGCCCACGAGGACAAGAAGCTTTCTTT	.	.	TRBV4-1	TRBJ1-1
CASRKQREYNEQFF	TGTGCCAGCAGAAAGCAAAGGGAGTACAATGAGCAGTTCTTC	.	few	TRBV6-1	TRBJ2-1
CASKEAGEDEQYF	TGTGCCAGCAAAGAAGCGGGAGAAGACGAGCAGTACTTC	.	.	TRBV21-1	TRBJ2-7
CASSLAPSGAGNEQFF	TGCGCCAGCAGCTTGGCCCCTAGCGGGGCGGGGAATGAGCAGTTCTTC	TRBD2	.	TRBV5-1	TRBJ2-1
CASSLPGQKQETQYF	TGTGCCAGCAGCTTACCAGGACAGAAGCAAGAGACCCAGTACTTC	.	.	TRBV14	TRBJ2-5
CATSRITANKNIQYF	TGTGCCACCAGCAGAATTACTGCCAACAAAAACATTCAGTACTTC	.	.	TRBV15	TRBJ2-4
CASSTPRGTSGRVTQYF	TGTGCCAGCAGCACCCCCAGGGGAACTAGCGGGAGGGTAACGCAGTATTTT	TRBD2	.	TRBV7-2	TRBJ2-3
CASRGQGSSYEQYF	TGTGCCAGCAGAGGACAGGGGAGCTCCTACGAGCAGTACTTC	TRBD1	.	TRBV28	TRBJ2-7
CASSPGQGANEKLFF	TGTGCCAGTAGTCCCGGACAGGGCGCTAATGAAAAACTGTTTTTT	TRBD1	.	TRBV19	TRBJ1-4
CASGGTVYGYTF	TGTGCCAGCGGAGGGACCGTATATGGCTACACCTTC	.	.	TRBV25-1	TRBJ1-2
CASSSRHYSPLHF	TGTGCCAGCAGTTCAAGACACTATTCACCCCTCCACTTT	.	once	TRBV27	TRBJ1-6
CASSFGGTSYEQYF	TGTGCCAGCAGCTTCGGAGGGACGTCCTACGAGCAGTACTTC	.	.	TRBV7-9	TRBJ2-7
CASSWTGDTEAFF	TGTGCCAGCAGTTGGACAGGGGACACTGAAGCTTTCTTT	TRBD1	.	TRBV27	TRBJ1-1
CASSLDRPANTGELFF	TGTGCCAGCAGTCTGGACAGGCCCGCGAACACCGGGGAGCTGTTTTTT	TRBD1	.	TRBV2	TRBJ2-2
CASSSVYEQYF	TGTGCCAGCAGCTCAGTCTACGAGCAGTACTTC	.	.	TRBV7-9	TRBJ2-7
CASSFGNQGAGELFF	TGTGCCAGCAGCTTTGGGAATCAGGGTGCCGGGGAGCTGTTTTTT	.	.	TRBV7-9	TRBJ2-2
CASSLDGAEGNWDEQFF	TGTGCCAGCAGCTTAGATGGTGCGGAGGGGAACTGGGATGAGCAGTTCTTC	.	.	TRBV11-2	TRBJ2-1
CATGRNTEAFF	TGTGCCACGGGGAGGAACACTGAAGCTTTCTTT	.	.	TRBV6-5	TRBJ1-1
CASSQKEGHSRGTEAFF	TGCGCCAGCAGCCAAAAAGAGGGACATTCTCGTGGGACTGAAGCTTTCTTT	.	.	TRBV4-1	TRBJ1-1
CASSLSGYNEQFF	TGTGCCAGCAGCCTAAGCGGCTACAATGAGCAGTTCTTC	.	.	TRBV11-2	TRBJ2-1
CASSETGAGRQPQHF	TGTGCCAGCAGTGAAACAGGGGCGGGCAGGCAGCCCCAGCATTTT	TRBD1	.	TRBV27	TRBJ1-5
CASSLRSSNVEQFF	TGTGCCAGCAGCTTACGCTCGAGTAACGTTGAGCAGTTCTTC	.	.	TRBV7-2	TRBJ2-1
CASSLERTRRDPGELFF	TGTGCCAGCAGCTTAGAACGGACTAGACGGGACCCCGGGGAGCTGTTTTTT	TRBD2	.	TRBV7-9	TRBJ2-2
CSAGGWDTQYF	TGCAGTGCCGGGGGGTGGGATACGCAGTATTTT	TRBD2	.	TRBV20-1	TRBJ2-3
CASSLVVAGAYEQYF	TGCGCCAGCAGCTTGGTGGTAGCGGGGGCCTACGAGCAGTACTTC	TRBD2	.	TRBV5-1	TRBJ2-7
CASSDFQGARNEQFF	TGTGCCAGCAGTGATTTCCAGGGGGCTCGCAATGAGCAGTTCTTC	TRBD1	.	TRBV25-1	TRBJ2-1
CASSQMEGYTF	TGTGCCAGCAGCCAAATGGAGGGCTACACCTTC	.	.	TRBV11-2	TRBJ1-2
CASSVGALSGNTIYF	TGTGCCAGCAGCGTTGGGGCACTCTCTGGAAACACCATATATTTT	.	few	TRBV9	TRBJ1-3
CASSQLTGTANEKLFF	TGTGCCAGCTCACAGCTAACCGGGACAGCTAATGAAAAACTGTTTTTT	TRBD1	.	TRBV18	TRBJ1-4